The 11 T cell receptor beta chains presented below share a single source sample, sequenced in a study of response to subunit inactivated influenza vaccine. A single record per CDR3 protein comes from TCRdb applying MiXCR to the RT-PCR reads. The sample carries just under 550,000 distinct CDR3 sequences, roughly 25% recorded once. The same sample was also used in a study of T cells expressing NK-cell markers. From that report: UMIs accompanied the 5'RACE template switching by which TCR beta cDNA was made.

Sequenced material: CD4+ T cells sorted from PBMCs, taken 12 days after vaccination. These receptors originate from a man aged 45-60 years who received an inactivated influenza vaccine.

J is TRBJ2-7 and V is TRBV6-5, with D uncertain. Germline V lookup: CDR1 MNHEY, CDR2 SVGAGI. There are 15 residues in the CDR3. Deletions cut 2 bases from V and 0 bases from J, with 11 bases between. The CDR3 here is CASSYGLRSSYEQYF. CDR3 bases: TGTGCCAGCAGTTACGGCTTGCGGAGCTCCTACGAGCAGTACTTC.

The CDR3 sequence: CASSFLANGGEKLFF. In DNA form, the CDR3 reads TGTGCCAGCAGTTTTTTGGCTAACGGCGGGGAAAAACTGTTTTTT. The V gene is TRBV12-3 or TRBV12-4, the J gene TRBJ1-4; D remains ambiguous. Deletions cut 3 bases from V and 8 bases from J, with 16 bases between. The CDR3 loop spans 15 amino acids.

There are a few counts of this clonotype. V usage is TRBV5-1 and J usage is TRBJ2-2; D is ambiguous. The length of the CDR3 is 14 residues. With 1 base removed from V and 2 bases from J, the gap between germline ends came to 6 bases. Germline values: CDR1 SGHRS, CDR2 YFSETQ. CDR3 sequence reads: CASSLIVNTGELFF. The DNA of the CDR3 is TGCGCCAGCAGCTTGATCGTAAACACCGGGGAGCTGTTTTTT. Variable domain in full (rest from reference TRBV5-1 and TRBJ2-2): KAGVTQTPRYLIKTRGQQVTLSCSPISGHRSVSWYQQTPGQGLQFLFEYFSETQRNKGNFPGRFSGRQFSNSRSEMNVSTLELGDSALYLCASSLIVNTGELFFGEGSRLTVL.

Only a few counts were recorded for this clonotype. The J gene is TRBJ1-1, the V gene TRBV4-2; D gene ambiguous. CDR3 size: 14 residues. With 0 bases removed from V and 0 bases from J, the gap between germline ends came to 5 bases. Germline-derived CDR1 and CDR2 are LGHNA and YNFKEQ. The CDR3 coding sequence is TGTGCCAGCAGCCAAGAACAGTTGAACACTGAAGCTTTCTTT. Translation gives CASSQEQLNTEAFF.

In its sample, this clonotype was seen a few times. The gene calls are TRBV11-3 and TRBJ2-2; 7 bases map to TRBD2. Germline V gene lookup returns CDR1 SGHNT and CDR2 YENEEA. With 7 bases clipped from V and 5 bases from J, the junction kept 1 base outside the gene matches. The CDR3 totals 12 residues. This CDR3 is CASTGGTGELFF. The CDR3 nucleotides are TGTGCCAGCACCGGGGGGACCGGGGAGCTGTTTTTT.

The rearrangement uses TRBV6-5 and TRBJ2-3; D could derive from TRBD1 or TRBD2 (5 bases each). This CDR3 has 15 amino acids. The ends were cut back, 2 bases at V and 4 bases at J, with 13 bases in the middle. Germline V lookup: CDR1 MNHEY, CDR2 SVGAGI. The CDR3 coding sequence is TGTGCCAGCAGTTACATGGCAGGGACGCCAGATACGCAGTATTTT. Its translation is CASSYMAGTPDTQYF.

A few counts support this clonotype. V is TRBV7-8 and J is TRBJ2-7, with 9 bases aligning to TRBD1. Germline V gives CDR1 SGHVS, CDR2 FQNEAQ. CDR3 size: 15 residues. V lost 1 base and J lost 7; bases outside the gene matches: 8. CDR3 residues: CASSLEPGQGFEQYF. The CDR3 DNA follows: TGTGCCAGCAGCTTAGAGCCGGGACAGGGTTTTGAGCAGTACTTC.

This rearrangement joins TRBV20-1 to TRBJ2-1, with 11 bases matching TRBD2. Germline lookup yields CDR1 DFQATT and CDR2 SNEGSKA (reference sequence). Trimming removed 4 bases from V and 5 bases from J; junction bases left unmatched: 7. The CDR3 sequence is 15 residues long. The CDR3 loop reads CSATPGTSGHNEQFF. CDR3 nucleotides: TGCAGTGCTACGCCCGGGACTAGCGGACACAATGAGCAGTTCTTC.

A few counts support this clonotype. The chain has TRBV4-3 and TRBJ1-2; TRBD1 might be the D (5 bases). The germline gives CDR1 LGHNA, CDR2 YSLEER. The CDR3 spans 15 residues. Between the trimmed V and J ends, which lost 0 bases and 2 bases, there was a span of 10 bases. CDR3 amino acids: CASSQEWRQNYGYTF. The DNA of the CDR3 is TGCGCCAGCAGCCAAGAATGGCGACAGAACTATGGCTACACCTTC.

The CDR3 here is CASSLVAGAGYGYTF. Here the CDR3 DNA reads TGTGCCAGCAGCTTAGTGGCAGGGGCAGGCTATGGCTACACCTTC. The chain recombines TRBV11-2 with TRBJ1-2; tentative D call: TRBD1 (6 bases). This CDR3 spans 15 amino acids. Trimming cost V 1 base and J 4 bases, with 13 bases left between them. Germline V CDR1 and CDR2: SGHAT, FQNNGV.

V usage is TRBV2 and J usage is TRBJ1-2, with 7 nucleotides matching TRBD1. Trimming cost V 6 bases and J 3 bases; bases outside gene matches: 7. The CDR3 has 14 residues. Germline loops: CDR1 SNHLY, CDR2 FYNNEI. The chain's CDR3 is CASSPGQAYYGYTF. Written as DNA, the CDR3 is TGTGCCAGCAGCCCAGGACAGGCCTACTATGGCTACACCTTC.